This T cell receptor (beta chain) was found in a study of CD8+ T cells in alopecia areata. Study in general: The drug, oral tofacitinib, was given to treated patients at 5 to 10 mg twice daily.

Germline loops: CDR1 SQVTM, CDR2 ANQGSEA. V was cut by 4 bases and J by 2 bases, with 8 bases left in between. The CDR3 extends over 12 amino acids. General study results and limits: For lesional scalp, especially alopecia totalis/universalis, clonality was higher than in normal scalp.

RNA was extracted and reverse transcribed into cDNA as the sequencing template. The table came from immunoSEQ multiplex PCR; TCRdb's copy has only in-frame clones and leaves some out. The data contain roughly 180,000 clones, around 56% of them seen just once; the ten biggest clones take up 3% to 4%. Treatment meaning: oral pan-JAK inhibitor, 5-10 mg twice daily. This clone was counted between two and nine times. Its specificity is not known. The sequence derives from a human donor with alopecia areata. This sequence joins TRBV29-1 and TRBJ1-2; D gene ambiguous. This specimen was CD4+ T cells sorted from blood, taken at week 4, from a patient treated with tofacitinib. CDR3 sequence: CSVVVDNYGYTF. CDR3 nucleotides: TGCAGCGTTGTCGTGGACAACTATGGCTACACCTTC.